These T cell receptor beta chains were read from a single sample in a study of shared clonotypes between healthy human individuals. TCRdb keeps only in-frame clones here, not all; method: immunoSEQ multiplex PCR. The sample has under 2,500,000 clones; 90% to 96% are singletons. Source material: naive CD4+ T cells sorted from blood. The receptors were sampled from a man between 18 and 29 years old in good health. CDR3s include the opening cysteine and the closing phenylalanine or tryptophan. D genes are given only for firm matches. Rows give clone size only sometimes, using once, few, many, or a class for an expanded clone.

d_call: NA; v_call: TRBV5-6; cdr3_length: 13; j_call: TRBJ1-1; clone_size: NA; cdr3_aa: CASSLGFNTEAFF; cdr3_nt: TGTGCCAGCAGCCTCGGATTCAACACTGAAGCTTTCTTT
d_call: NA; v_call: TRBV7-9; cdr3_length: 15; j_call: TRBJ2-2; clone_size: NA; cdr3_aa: CASSSLAANTGELFF; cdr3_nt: TGTGCCAGTTCTTCTTTGGCAGCGAACACCGGGGAGCTGTTTTTT
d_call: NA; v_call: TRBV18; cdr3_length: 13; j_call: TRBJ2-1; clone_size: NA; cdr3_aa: CASSLTRGHEQFF; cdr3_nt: TGTGCCAGCTCGCTAACTAGGGGACATGAGCAGTTCTTC
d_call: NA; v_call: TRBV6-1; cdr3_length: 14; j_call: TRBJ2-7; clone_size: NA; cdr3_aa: CASRGLGVPYEQYF; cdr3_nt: TGTGCCAGCAGGGGCCTCGGGGTCCCCTACGAGCAGTACTTC
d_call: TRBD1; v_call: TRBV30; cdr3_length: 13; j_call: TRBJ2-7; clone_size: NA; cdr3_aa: CAWTRQGWYEQYF; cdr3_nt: TGTGCCTGGACCCGACAGGGGTGGTACGAGCAGTACTTC
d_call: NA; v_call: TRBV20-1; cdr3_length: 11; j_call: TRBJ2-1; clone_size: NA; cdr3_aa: CSARDIYEQFF; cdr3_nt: TGCAGTGCTAGGGACATCTATGAGCAGTTCTTC
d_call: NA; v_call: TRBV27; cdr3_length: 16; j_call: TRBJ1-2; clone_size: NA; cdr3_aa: CASSSGTPLLNYGYTF; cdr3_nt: TGTGCCAGCAGTTCAGGGACCCCCTTACTTAACTATGGCTACACCTTC
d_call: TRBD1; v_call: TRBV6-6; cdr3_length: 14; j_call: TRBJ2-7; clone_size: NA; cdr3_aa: CASIAGTGSYEQYF; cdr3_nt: TGTGCCAGCATTGCCGGGACAGGATCCTACGAGCAGTACTTC
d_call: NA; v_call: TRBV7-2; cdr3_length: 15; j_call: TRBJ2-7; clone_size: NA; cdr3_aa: CASSLASGPLNEQYF; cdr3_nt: TGTGCCAGCAGCTTAGCCAGCGGCCCGCTCAACGAGCAGTACTTC
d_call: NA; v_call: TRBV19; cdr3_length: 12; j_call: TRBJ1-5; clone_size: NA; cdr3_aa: CASSIKEQPQHF; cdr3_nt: TGTGCCAGTAGTATAAAGGAACAGCCCCAGCATTTT
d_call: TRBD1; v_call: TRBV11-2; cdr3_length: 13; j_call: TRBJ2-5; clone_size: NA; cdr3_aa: CASSPDRVETQYF; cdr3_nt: TGTGCCAGCAGCCCCGACAGGGTGGAGACCCAGTACTTC
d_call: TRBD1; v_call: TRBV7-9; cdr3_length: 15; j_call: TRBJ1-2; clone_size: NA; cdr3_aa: CASSPHGQGVYGYTF; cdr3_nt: TGTGCCAGCAGCCCCCACGGACAGGGGGTCTATGGCTACACCTTC
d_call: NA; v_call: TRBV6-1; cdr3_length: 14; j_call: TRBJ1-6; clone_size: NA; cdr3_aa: CASSKSSYNSPLHF; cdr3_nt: TGTGCCAGCAGTAAAAGCTCCTATAATTCACCCCTCCACTTT
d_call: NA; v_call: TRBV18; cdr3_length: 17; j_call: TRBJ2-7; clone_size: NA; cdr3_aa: CASSPQPAAISSYEQYF; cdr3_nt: TGTGCCAGCTCACCCCAGCCAGCAGCAATTAGCTCCTACGAGCAGTACTTC
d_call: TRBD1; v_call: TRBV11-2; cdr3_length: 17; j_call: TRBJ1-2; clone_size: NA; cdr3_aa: CASSLAGTGAANYGYTF; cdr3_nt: TGTGCCAGCAGCTTAGCCGGGACAGGCGCCGCTAACTATGGCTACACCTTC
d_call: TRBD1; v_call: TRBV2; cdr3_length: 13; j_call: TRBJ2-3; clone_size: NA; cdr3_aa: CASRGQITDTQYF; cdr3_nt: TGTGCCAGCAGGGGACAGATCACAGATACGCAGTATTTT
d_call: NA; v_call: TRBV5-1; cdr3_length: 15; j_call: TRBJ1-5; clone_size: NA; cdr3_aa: CASSLGGDSNQPQHF; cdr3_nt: TGCGCCAGCAGCCTCGGGGGAGATAGCAATCAGCCCCAGCATTTT
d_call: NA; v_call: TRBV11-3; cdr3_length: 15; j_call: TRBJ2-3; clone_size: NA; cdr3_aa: CASSPQGPGSDTQYF; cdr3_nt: TGTGCCAGCAGCCCTCAGGGGCCCGGGTCAGATACGCAGTATTTT
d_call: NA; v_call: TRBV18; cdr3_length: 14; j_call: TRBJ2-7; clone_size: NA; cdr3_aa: CASSVGRETYEQYF; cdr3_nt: TGTGCCAGCTCGGTTGGAAGGGAAACCTACGAGCAGTACTTC
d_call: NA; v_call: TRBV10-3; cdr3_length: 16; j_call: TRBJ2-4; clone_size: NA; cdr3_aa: CAISEPRGDGKNIQYF; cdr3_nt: TGTGCCATCAGTGAGCCAAGGGGGGACGGAAAAAACATTCAGTACTTC
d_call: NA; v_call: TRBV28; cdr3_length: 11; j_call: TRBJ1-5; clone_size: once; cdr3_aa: CASNSNQPQHF; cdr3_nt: TGTGCCAGCAACAGCAATCAGCCCCAGCATTTT
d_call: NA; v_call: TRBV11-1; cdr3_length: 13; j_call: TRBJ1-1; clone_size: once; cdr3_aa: CASSSGLNTEAFF; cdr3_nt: TGTGCCAGCAGCTCGGGATTGAACACTGAAGCTTTCTTT
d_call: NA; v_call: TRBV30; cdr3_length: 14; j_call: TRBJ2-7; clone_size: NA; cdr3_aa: CAWSVQGVSYEQYF; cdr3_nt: TGTGCCTGGAGTGTACAAGGTGTCTCCTACGAGCAGTACTTC
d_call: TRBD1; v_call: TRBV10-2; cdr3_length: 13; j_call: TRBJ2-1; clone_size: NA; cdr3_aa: CASRSPGGNEQFF; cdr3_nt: TGCGCCAGCAGGTCACCAGGGGGCAATGAGCAGTTCTTC
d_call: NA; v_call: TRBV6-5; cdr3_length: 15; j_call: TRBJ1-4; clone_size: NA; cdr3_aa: CASSYGAGGGEKLFF; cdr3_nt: TGTGCCAGCAGTTACGGGGCAGGTGGGGGTGAAAAACTGTTTTTT
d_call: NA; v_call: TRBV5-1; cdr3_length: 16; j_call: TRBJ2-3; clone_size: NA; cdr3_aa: CASSDGPTPNTDTQYF; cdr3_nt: TGCGCCAGCAGCGACGGACCTACCCCGAACACAGATACGCAGTATTTT
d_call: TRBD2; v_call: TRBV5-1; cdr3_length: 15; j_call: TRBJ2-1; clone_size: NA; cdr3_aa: CASSFTSGLYNEQFF; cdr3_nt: TGCGCCAGCAGCTTCACTAGCGGACTATACAATGAGCAGTTCTTC
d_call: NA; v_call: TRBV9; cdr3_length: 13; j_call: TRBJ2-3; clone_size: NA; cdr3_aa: CASSVRGGDTQYF; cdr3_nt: TGTGCCAGCAGCGTGAGGGGGGGCGATACGCAGTATTTT
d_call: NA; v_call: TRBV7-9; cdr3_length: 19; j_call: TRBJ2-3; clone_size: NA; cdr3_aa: CASSIELLTWDLSTDTQYF; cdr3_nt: TGTGCCAGCAGCATCGAACTCTTAACCTGGGATCTTAGCACAGATACGCAGTATTTT
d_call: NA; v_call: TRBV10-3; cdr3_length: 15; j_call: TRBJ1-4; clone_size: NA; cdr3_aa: CAISEEGGGDEKLFF; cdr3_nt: TGTGCCATCTCTGAGGAAGGAGGGGGAGATGAAAAACTGTTTTTT
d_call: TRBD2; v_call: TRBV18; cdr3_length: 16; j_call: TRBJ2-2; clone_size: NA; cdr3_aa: CASSPPSGGDTGELFF; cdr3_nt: TGTGCCAGCTCACCACCCAGCGGGGGGGACACCGGGGAGCTGTTTTTT
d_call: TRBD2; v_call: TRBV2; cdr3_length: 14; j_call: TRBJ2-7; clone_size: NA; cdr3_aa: CASSEGEGPYEQYF; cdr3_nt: TGTGCCAGCAGTGAAGGGGAGGGACCCTACGAGCAGTACTTC
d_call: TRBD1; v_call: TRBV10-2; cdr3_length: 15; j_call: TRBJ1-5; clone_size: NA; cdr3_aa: CASSIRGLDNQPQHF; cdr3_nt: TGCGCCAGCAGCATCAGGGGGCTGGACAATCAGCCCCAGCATTTT
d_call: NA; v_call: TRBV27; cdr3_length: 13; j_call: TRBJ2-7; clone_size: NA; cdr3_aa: CASSLRETAVTYF; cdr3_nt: TGTGCCAGCAGTTTACGGGAGACAGCCGTAACATACTTC
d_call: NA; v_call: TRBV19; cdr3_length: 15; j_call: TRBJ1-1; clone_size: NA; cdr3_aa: CASSLGTAEGTEAFF; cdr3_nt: TGTGCCAGTAGTCTTGGGACCGCCGAGGGGACTGAAGCTTTCTTT
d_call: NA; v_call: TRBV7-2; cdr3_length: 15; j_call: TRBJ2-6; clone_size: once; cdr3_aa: CASSLDVTGANVLTF; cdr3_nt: TGTGCCAGCAGCTTAGACGTTACTGGGGCCAACGTCCTGACTTTC
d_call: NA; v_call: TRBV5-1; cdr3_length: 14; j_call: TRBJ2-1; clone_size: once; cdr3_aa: CASSLAAGYNEQFF; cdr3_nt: TGCGCCAGCAGCTTGGCGGCAGGATACAATGAGCAGTTCTTC
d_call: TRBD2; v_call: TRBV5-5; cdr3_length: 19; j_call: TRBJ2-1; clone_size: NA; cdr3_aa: CASSLVVSGTFSSYNEQFF; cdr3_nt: TGTGCCAGCAGCTTGGTGGTTAGCGGGACTTTCAGCTCCTACAATGAGCAGTTCTTC
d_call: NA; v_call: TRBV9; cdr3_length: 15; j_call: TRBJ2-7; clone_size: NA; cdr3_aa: CASSVGGDFSYEQYF; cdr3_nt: TGTGCCAGCAGCGTAGGGGGGGACTTTTCCTACGAGCAGTACTTC
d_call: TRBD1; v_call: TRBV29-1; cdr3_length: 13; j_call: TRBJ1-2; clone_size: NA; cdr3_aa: CSAAGQGDYGYTF; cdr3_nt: TGCAGCGCTGCCGGACAGGGGGACTATGGCTACACCTTC
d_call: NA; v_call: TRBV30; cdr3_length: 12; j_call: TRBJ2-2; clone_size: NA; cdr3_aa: CAWSVLSGELFF; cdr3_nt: TGTGCCTGGAGTGTACTTAGCGGGGAGCTGTTTTTT
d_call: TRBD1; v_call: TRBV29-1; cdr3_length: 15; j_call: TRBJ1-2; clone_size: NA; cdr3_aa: CSVGTGLSALYGYTF; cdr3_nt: TGCAGCGTTGGGACAGGGCTCTCTGCGCTTTATGGCTACACCTTC